The 13 T cell receptor beta chains listed next were all sequenced from one sample in a study of multiple sclerosis patients with progressive multifocal leukoencephalopathy. The time point is: before natalizumab initiation. The protocol was immunoSEQ multiplex PCR, while the TCRdb copy is restricted to in-frame clones and leaves out a portion. In the table there are roughly 30,000 clones, more than 70% of which are singletons. Material: PBMCs. These receptors were taken from a human donor with multiple sclerosis.

The chain has TRBV10-3 and TRBJ2-7; TRBD1 matches 8 bases. The CDR3 runs 16 residues. Germline assignment: CDR1 ENHRY and CDR2 SYGVKD. With 0 bases clipped from V and 4 bases from J, the junction kept 8 bases outside the gene matches. The CDR3, as DNA: TGTGCCATCAGTGAGTCGAATGCAGGGGGCAAATACGAGCAGTACTTC. It specifies CAISESNAGGKYEQYF.

The rearrangement links TRBV18 to TRBJ2-5; 9 bases match TRBD1. CDR1 is KGHSH and CDR2 is LQKENI in the germline V gene. The CDR3 has 13 residues. V shed 4 bases and J 11 bases; nucleotides not matched to a gene: 8. The CDR3 bases are TGTGCCAGCTCACTTGGGCGGACAGGGGAGCAGTACTTC. Translating gives CASSLGRTGEQYF.

This chain uses TRBV7-6 with TRBJ1-1; TRBD1 matches 7 bases. The trim removed 5 bases at V and 6 bases at J, leaving 12 bases unmatched. Germline CDR1 reads SGHVS; CDR2 reads FNYEAQ. The CDR3 has 15 residues. The CDR3 reads CASSRGQGGQAEAFF. DNA of the CDR3: TGTGCCAGCAGCCGTGGTCAGGGGGGACAAGCTGAAGCTTTCTTT. The full variable domain, completed using reference TRBV7-6 and TRBJ1-1, is GAGVSQSPRYKVTKRGQDVALRCDPISGHVSLYWYRQALGQGPEFLTYFNYEAQQDKSGLPNDRFSAERPEGSISTLTIQRTEQRDSAMYRCASSRGQGGQAEAFFGQGTRLTVV.

The chain couples TRBV4-2 to TRBJ2-7, with TRBD1 matching 11 bases. The germline V gene encodes CDR1 LGHNA and CDR2 YNFKEQ. The junction had 7 bases not matched to a gene; V was cut back by 4 bases and J by 2 bases. There are 16 residues in the CDR3. The CDR3 sequence: CASSLSGTGGPYEQYF. CDR3 sequence (DNA): TGTGCCAGCAGCCTATCGGGGACAGGGGGTCCCTACGAGCAGTACTTC.

The rearrangement joins TRBV30 to TRBJ1-2; TRBD1 agrees at 7 bases. Germline trimming cut 0 bases from V and 4 bases from J; bases unmatched to any gene: 2. The CDR3 has 13 residues. Germline loops: CDR1 GTSNPN, CDR2 SVGIG (reference sequence). CDR3 protein: CAWSVQGLYGYTF. CDR3 DNA sequence: TGTGCCTGGAGTGTACAGGGGCTCTATGGCTACACCTTC.

The chain is built from TRBV7-8 and TRBJ2-2; TRBD2 aligns across 8 bases. This CDR3 comprises 16 residues. The J segment lost 3 bases and the V segment lost 4 bases, leaving 7 bases of the junction unmatched. Germline CDR1 reads SGHVS; CDR2 reads FQNEAQ. DNA of the CDR3: TGTGCCAGCAGCTCTCGAGCGGGGGTTGACACCGGGGAGCTGTTTTTT. Encoded protein: CASSSRAGVDTGELFF.

This clone was seen a few times. The V gene is TRBV6-1, the J gene TRBJ2-3, with 9 bases lining up with TRBD2. From germline, CDR1 is MNHNS and CDR2 SASEGT. CDR3 length: 18 residues. The V gene end was trimmed by 3 bases and the J gene end by 1 base; junction bases not matched to a gene: 11. CDR3 region: CASSDATPGGGGTDTQYF. The CDR3 DNA sequence: TGTGCCAGCAGTGATGCGACCCCGGGCGGGGGGGGCACAGATACGCAGTATTTT.

The genes are TRBV10-3 and TRBJ2-5; TRBD2 agrees at 7 bases. Trimming removed 4 bases from V and 1 base from J; junction bases left unmatched: 0. This CDR3 region has 13 residues. Germline V gene data show CDR1 as ENHRY and CDR2 as SYGVKD. CDR3 nucleotide sequence: TGTGCCATCAGTGGGACTAGCCAAGAGACCCAGTACTTC. It is translated as CAISGTSQETQYF.

The chain is built from TRBV5-6 and TRBJ2-4; 8 bases map to TRBD1. CDR1 is SGHDT, CDR2 YYEEEE, per germline. The CDR3 spans 15 residues. V was pared by 2 bases and J by 1 base, with 2 bases of the junction left unmatched. The CDR3, as DNA: TGTGCCAGCAGCTTCCGACAGGGGGCCAAAAACATTCAGTACTTC. This codes for CASSFRQGAKNIQYF.

The CDR3 loop is CASSWVRGLGDTQYF. Written as DNA, the CDR3 is TGCGCCAGCAGCTGGGTCAGGGGGCTTGGAGATACGCAGTATTTT. V and J are TRBV5-1 and TRBJ2-3; TRBD1 matches 8 bases. In germline, CDR1 is SGHRS, CDR2 YFSETQ. V gave up 3 bases and J gave up 5 bases; unmatched junction bases: 8. The CDR3 has 15 amino acids.

The gene calls are TRBV19 and TRBJ2-7; maybe TRBD1 (5 bases). Germline CDR1 LNHDA, CDR2 SQIVND (reference sequence). The V gene lost 4 bases and the J gene lost 2 bases, with 18 bases spanning the gap. CDR3 length equals 16 residues. The CDR3 coding sequence is TGTGCCAGTAGTACCTCGCAGGGCGCGCTGCCCTACGAGCAGTACTTC. As protein: CASSTSQGALPYEQYF.

The genes are TRBV19 and TRBJ1-4, with no clear D. This CDR3 region has 13 residues. The V end was cut by 1 base, the J end by 10 bases, with 10 bases between. CDR1 and CDR2 from the germline V gene are LNHDA and SQIVND (reference sequence). The CDR3 protein is CASSIGQKSKLFF. The CDR3, as DNA: TGTGCCAGTAGTATAGGTCAGAAGTCAAAACTGTTTTTT.

The chain has TRBV7-2 and TRBJ2-1, with a weak D call TRBD1 (6 bases). CDR1 and CDR2 (germline): SGHTA, FQGNSA. V lost 3 bases and J lost 6, with 12 bases in between. The CDR3 is made up of 14 amino acids. CDR3 sequence: CASSFTGWINEQFF. The CDR3 DNA is TGTGCCAGCAGCTTTACAGGGTGGATCAATGAGCAGTTCTTC.